This T cell receptor (beta chain) is drawn from a study of T-cell reconstitution after alpha-beta-depleted transplantation in children. Unique molecular identifiers were incorporated during preparation of the TCRbeta library. TCRdb redid the calling of the PCR reads with MiXCR, one entry per CDR3 protein. The repertoire consists of 400,000 to 500,000 distinct CDR3 sequences, with approximately 11% occurring once and the leading ten covering over 4.5%. CDR3 size: 13 residues. CDR1 ENHRY and CDR2 SYGVKD come from the germline V gene. Trimming removed 7 bases at V and 4 bases at J, with 14 bases between.

The chain carries TRBV10-3 and TRBJ2-7, with D perhaps TRBD1 (6 bases). This receptor was taken from a human donor who donated a stem cell graft to a child with acute myeloid leukemia. This sample comprised PBMCs from the stem cell graft donor, obtained from the stem cell graft. CDR3 in amino acids: CAIKGTSAYEQYF. CDR3 DNA sequence: TGTGCCATCAAAGGGACAAGTGCTTACGAGCAGTACTTC.